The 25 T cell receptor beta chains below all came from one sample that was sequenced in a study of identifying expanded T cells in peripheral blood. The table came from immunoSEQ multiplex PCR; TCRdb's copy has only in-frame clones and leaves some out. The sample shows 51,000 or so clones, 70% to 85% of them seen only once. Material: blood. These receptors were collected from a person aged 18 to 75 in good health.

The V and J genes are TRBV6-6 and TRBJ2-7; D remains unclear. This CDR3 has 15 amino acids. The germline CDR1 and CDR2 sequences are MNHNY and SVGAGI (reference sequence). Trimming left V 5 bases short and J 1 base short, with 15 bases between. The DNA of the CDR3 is TGTGCCAGCAGTAAAGGTAACCAGGCATCCTACGAGCAGTACTTC. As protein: CASSKGNQASYEQYF.

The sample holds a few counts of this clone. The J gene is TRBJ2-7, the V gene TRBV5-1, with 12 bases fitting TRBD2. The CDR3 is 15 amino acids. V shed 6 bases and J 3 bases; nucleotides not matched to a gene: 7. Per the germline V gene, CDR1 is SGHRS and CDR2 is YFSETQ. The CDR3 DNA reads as TGCGCCAGCAAGATGCTAGCGGGAGGGTACTACGAGCAGTACTTC. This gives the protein CASKMLAGGYYEQYF. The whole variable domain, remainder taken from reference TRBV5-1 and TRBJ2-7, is KAGVTQTPRYLIKTRGQQVTLSCSPISGHRSVSWYQQTPGQGLQFLFEYFSETQRNKGNFPGRFSGRQFSNSRSEMNVSTLELGDSALYLCASKMLAGGYYEQYFGPGTRLTVT.

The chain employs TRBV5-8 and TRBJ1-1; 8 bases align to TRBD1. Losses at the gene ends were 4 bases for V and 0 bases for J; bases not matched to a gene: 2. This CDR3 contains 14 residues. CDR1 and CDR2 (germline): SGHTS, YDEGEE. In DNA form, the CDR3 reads TGTGCCAGCAGCCCGGGACAGGTGAACACTGAAGCTTTCTTT. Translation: CASSPGQVNTEAFF.

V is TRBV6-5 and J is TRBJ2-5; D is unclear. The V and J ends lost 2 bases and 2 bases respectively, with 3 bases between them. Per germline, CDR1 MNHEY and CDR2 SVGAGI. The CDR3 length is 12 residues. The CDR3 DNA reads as TGTGCCAGCAGTTACCTTCAAGAGACCCAGTACTTC. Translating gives CASSYLQETQYF.

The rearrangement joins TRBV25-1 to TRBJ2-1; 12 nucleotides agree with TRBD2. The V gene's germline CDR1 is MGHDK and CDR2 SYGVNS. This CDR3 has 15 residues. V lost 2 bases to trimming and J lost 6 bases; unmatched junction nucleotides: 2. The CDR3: CASSEPSGRANEQFF. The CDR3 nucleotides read TGTGCCAGCAGTGAACCTAGCGGGAGGGCCAATGAGCAGTTCTTC. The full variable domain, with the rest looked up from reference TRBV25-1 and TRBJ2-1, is EADIYQTPRYLVIGTGKKITLECSQTMGHDKMYWYQQDPGMELHLIHYSYGVNSTEKGDLSSESTVSRIRTEHFPLTLESARPSHTSQYLCASSEPSGRANEQFFGPGTRLTVL.

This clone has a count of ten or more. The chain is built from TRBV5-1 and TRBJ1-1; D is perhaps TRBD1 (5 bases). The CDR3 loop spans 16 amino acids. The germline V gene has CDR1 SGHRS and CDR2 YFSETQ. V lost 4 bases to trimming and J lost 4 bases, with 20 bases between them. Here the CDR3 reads CASSPRGGAGGTEAFF. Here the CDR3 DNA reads TGCGCCAGCAGCCCACGAGGAGGGGCGGGGGGCACTGAAGCTTTCTTT.

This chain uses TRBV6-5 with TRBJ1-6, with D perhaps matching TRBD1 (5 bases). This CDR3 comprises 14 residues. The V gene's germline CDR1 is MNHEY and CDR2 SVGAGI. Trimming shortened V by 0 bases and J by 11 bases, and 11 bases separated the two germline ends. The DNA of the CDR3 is TGTGCCAGCAGTTACTCGGGACCACCCGCACCCCTCCACTTT. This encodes CASSYSGPPAPLHF.

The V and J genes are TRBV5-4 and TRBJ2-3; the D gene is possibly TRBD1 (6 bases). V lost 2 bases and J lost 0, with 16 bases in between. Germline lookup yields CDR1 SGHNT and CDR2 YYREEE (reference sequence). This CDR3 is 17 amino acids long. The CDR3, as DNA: TGTGCCAGCAGCTTAGGGGGTCCAGGGGCGAGCACAGATACGCAGTATTTT. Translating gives CASSLGGPGASTDTQYF.

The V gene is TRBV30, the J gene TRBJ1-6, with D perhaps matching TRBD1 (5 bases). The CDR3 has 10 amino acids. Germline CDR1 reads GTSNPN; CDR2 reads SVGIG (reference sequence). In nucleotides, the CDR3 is TGTGCTTATGGGGGATCACCCCTCCACTTT. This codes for CAYGGSPLHF.

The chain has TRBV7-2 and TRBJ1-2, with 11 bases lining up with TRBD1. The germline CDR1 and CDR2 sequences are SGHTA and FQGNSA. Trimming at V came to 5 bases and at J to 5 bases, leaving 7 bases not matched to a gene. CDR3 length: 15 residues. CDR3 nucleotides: TGTGCCAGCAGCGTGGGACAGGGGGTCGGGTATGGCTACACCTTC. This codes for CASSVGQGVGYGYTF.

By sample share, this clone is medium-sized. Here the CDR3 DNA reads TGTGCCAGCAGTTCCCCACTAGCGGGGGGAGGCATTCAGTACTTC. It specifies CASSSPLAGGGIQYF. The chain recombines TRBV6-5 with TRBJ2-4; TRBD2 matches at 12 bases. This CDR3 region has 15 residues. J was trimmed by 9 bases and V by 4 bases; bases with no gene match: 7. Germline CDR1 reads MNHEY; CDR2 reads SVGAGI.

The CDR3 here is CASSPIGVSPLHF. The CDR3, as DNA: TGTGCCAGCAGTCCGATCGGGGTCTCACCCCTCCACTTT. This sequence joins TRBV25-1 and TRBJ1-6; D is undetermined. V was cut by 5 bases and J by 10 bases, with 12 bases left in between. Germline V gene sequence: CDR1 MGHDK, CDR2 SYGVNS. This CDR3 contains 13 residues.

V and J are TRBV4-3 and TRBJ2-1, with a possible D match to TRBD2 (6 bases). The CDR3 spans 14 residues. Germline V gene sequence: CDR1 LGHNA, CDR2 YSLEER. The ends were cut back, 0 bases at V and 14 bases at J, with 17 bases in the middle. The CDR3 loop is CASSQDTSSRREFF. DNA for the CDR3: TGCGCCAGCAGCCAAGATACTAGCTCCCGAAGGGAGTTCTTC.

As DNA, the CDR3 is TGTGCCACCAGCAGAGTCGGTGGCAGGGAAGGATCACCCCTCCACTTT. Translation gives CATSRVGGREGSPLHF. V and J are TRBV15 and TRBJ1-6; D is possibly TRBD1 (5 bases). The CDR3 contains 16 residues. CDR1 LNHNV and CDR2 YYDKDF come from the germline V gene (reference sequence). Trimming took off 1 base at V and 10 bases at J, with 17 bases between the two ends.

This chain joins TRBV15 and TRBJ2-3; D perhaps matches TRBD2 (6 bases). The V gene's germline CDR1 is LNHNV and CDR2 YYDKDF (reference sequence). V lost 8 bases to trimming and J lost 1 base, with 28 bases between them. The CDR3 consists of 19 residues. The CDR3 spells CATEQPLGALAMGTDTQYF. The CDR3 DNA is TGTGCCACCGAACAACCCCTAGGTGCCCTAGCGATGGGCACAGATACGCAGTATTTT.

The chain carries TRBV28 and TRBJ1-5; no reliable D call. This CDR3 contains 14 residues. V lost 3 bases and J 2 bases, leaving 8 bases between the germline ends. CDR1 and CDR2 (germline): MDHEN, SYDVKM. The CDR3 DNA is TGTGCCAGCAGTTTTAGGGATGGCAATCAGCCCCAGCATTTT. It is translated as CASSFRDGNQPQHF.

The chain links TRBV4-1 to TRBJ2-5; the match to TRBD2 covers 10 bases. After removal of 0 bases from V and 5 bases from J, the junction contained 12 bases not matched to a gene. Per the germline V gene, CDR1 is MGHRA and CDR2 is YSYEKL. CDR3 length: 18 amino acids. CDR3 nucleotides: TGCGCCAGCAGCCAAGATAGAGGGAGCGGGGGGGCATTCGAGACCCAGTACTTC. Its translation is CASSQDRGSGGAFETQYF.

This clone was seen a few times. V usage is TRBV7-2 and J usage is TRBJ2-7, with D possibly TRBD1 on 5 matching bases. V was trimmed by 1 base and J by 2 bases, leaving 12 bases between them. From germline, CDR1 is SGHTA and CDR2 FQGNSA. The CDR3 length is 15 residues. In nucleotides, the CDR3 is TGTGCCAGCAGCTTAGATGGGGCAGCTGCCTACGAGCAGTACTTC. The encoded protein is CASSLDGAAAYEQYF.

The CDR3 sequence: CASSLGPEQYF. The CDR3 DNA sequence: TGCGCCAGCAGCTTGGGCCCTGAGCAGTACTTC. The rearrangement uses TRBV5-1 and TRBJ2-7, with D hard to call. The CDR3 sequence is 11 residues long. The ends were cut back, 0 bases at V and 7 bases at J, with 5 bases in the middle. Germline loops: CDR1 SGHRS, CDR2 YFSETQ.

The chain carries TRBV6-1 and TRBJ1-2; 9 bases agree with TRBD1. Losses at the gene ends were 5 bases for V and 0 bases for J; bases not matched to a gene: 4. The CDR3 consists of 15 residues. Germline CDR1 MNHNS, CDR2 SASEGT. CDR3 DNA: TGTGCCAGCAGTTTACGACAGGGGGCTAACTATGGCTACACCTTC. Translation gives CASSLRQGANYGYTF.

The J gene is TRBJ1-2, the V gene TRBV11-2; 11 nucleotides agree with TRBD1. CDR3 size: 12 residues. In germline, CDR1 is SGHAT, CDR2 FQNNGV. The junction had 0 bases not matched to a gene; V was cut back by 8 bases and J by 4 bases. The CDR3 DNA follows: TGTGCCAGCGGGACAGGGGGCTATGGCTACACCTTC. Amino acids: CASGTGGYGYTF.

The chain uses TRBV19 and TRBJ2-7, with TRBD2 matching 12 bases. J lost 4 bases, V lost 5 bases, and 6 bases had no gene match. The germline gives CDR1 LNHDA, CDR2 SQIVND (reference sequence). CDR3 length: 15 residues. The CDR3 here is CASSASTSGRYEQYF. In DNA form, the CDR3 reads TGTGCCAGTAGTGCCTCGACTAGCGGGAGATACGAGCAGTACTTC.

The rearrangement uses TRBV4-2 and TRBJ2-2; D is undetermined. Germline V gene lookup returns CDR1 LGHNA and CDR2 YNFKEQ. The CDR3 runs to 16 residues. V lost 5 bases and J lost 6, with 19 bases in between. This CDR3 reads CASSLVRASFSGELFF. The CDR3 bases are TGTGCCAGCAGCTTGGTTCGGGCGAGTTTCTCCGGGGAGCTGTTTTTT.

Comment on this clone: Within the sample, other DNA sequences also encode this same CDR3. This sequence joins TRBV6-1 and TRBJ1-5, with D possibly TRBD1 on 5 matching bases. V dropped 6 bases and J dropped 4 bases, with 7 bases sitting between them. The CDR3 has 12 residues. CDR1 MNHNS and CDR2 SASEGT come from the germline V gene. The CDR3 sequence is CASRGGNQPQHF. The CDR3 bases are TGTGCCAGCAGGGGGGGGAATCAGCCCCAGCATTTT.

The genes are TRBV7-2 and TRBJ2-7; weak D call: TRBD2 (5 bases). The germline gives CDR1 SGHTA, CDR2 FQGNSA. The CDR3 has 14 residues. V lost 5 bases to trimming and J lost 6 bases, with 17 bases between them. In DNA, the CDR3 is TGTGCCAGCAGCCGGACTGGCCAATCGAGCGAGCAGTACTTC. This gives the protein CASSRTGQSSEQYF.